The rows below give T cell receptor beta chains drawn from one sample of a study of T cells in localized non-small cell lung cancer. TCRdb keeps only in-frame clones here, not all; method: immunoSEQ multiplex PCR. The sample includes tens of thousands of clones, roughly 86% seen only once; the top ten take approximately 12%. Sequencing was performed on peripheral blood, taken before any cancer treatment. These receptor sequences come from a female donor over 55 with stage I lung adenocarcinoma. The CDR3 runs from the conserved cysteine through the conserved F or W. D genes are given only for firm matches. A row's size may be missing; if present it is once, few, many or a size class.

TRBJ2-7,TRBV18,.,.,TGTGCCAGCTCACCACGGTCGGGCTCCTACGAGCAGTACTTC,CASSPRSGSYEQYF
TRBJ2-2,TRBV10-3,TRBD1,.,TGTGCCATCAGGGGGACAGGGGGTCCTGGCGGGGAGCTGTTTTTT,CAIRGTGGPGGELFF
TRBJ2-3,TRBV28,.,.,TGTGCCAGCAGTTTATTAGGGGGAGGGTACGCAGATACGCAGTATTTT,CASSLLGGGYADTQYF
TRBJ2-1,TRBV9,.,.,TGTGCCAGCAGCGCCCAGGTAAGGATGGTCGAGCAGTTCTTC,CASSAQVRMVEQFF
TRBJ1-1,TRBV6-5,.,.,TGTGCCAGCAGTCGCGGACACCCGAACACTGAAGCTTTCTTT,CASSRGHPNTEAFF
TRBJ2-1,TRBV19,TRBD2,.,TGTGCCAGTAGTATGACTAGCGGGAGCTTCTCCTACAATGAGCAGTTCTTC,CASSMTSGSFSYNEQFF
TRBJ2-7,TRBV30,TRBD2,.,TGTGCCTGGAGGCAGCGACTAGCGGGCGTCAACGAGCAGTACTTC,CAWRQRLAGVNEQYF
TRBJ2-5,TRBV15,TRBD2,.,TGTGCCACCAGCAGAGGACTAGCGGGGCAACAGGGGACCCAGTACTTC,CATSRGLAGQQGTQYF
TRBJ1-3,TRBV7-9,.,.,TGTGCCAGCAGCAAAGGATACTCTGGAAACACCATATATTTT,CASSKGYSGNTIYF
TRBJ1-1,TRBV7-9,.,.,TGTGCCAGCAGCTTAAACTCAATGAACACTGAAGCTTTCTTT,CASSLNSMNTEAFF
TRBJ2-7,TRBV11-3,.,.,TGTGCCAGCAGCTCCAGGAGTACGTCGGGGGAGCAGTACTTC,CASSSRSTSGEQYF
TRBJ2-1,TRBV19,.,.,TGTGCCAGTAGTATAGCGGCAGGGGAATACAATGAGCAGTTCTTC,CASSIAAGEYNEQFF
TRBJ1-5,TRBV6-5,.,.,TGTGCCAGCAGTCCTGACAGTATTCAGCCCCAGCATTTT,CASSPDSIQPQHF
TRBJ2-5,TRBV2,TRBD2,.,TGTGCCAGCAGGAAACTAGCGGGAGGGCCTCTACAAGAGACCCAGTACTTC,CASRKLAGGPLQETQYF
TRBJ2-7,TRBV5-1,TRBD1,.,TGCGCCAGCAGCTTGAGTGGGACAGGGGGCGACGAGCAGTACTTC,CASSLSGTGGDEQYF
TRBJ1-5,TRBV6-6,.,few,TGTGCCAGCAGAAACCCCGGGGGCCAGCCCCAGCATTTT,CASRNPGGQPQHF
TRBJ2-7,TRBV6-5,TRBD1,.,TGTGCCAGCAGTTACTCCCGGACAGGGGCCACCTACGAGCAGTACTTC,CASSYSRTGATYEQYF
TRBJ2-1,TRBV11-3,.,.,TGTGCCAGCGCAAACCTGGGGTACAATGAGCAGTTCTTC,CASANLGYNEQFF
TRBJ2-7,TRBV27,TRBD1,.,TGTGCCAGCAGTCGGCAGGGACAGGGGGCCTACGAGCAGTACTTC,CASSRQGQGAYEQYF
TRBJ1-6,TRBV15,TRBD1,.,TGTGCCACCAGCAGACCCCGGGACAGGGGGCGGCGTAATTCACCCCTCCACTTT,CATSRPRDRGRRNSPLHF
TRBJ1-3,TRBV30,TRBD1,.,TGTGCCTGGAGTTTGGGACAGCGCGGAAACACCATATATTTT,CAWSLGQRGNTIYF
TRBJ1-2,TRBV21-1,.,.,TGTGCCAGCACCAGGCCTCTAACAGGAAACTATGGCTACACCTTC,CASTRPLTGNYGYTF
TRBJ2-2,TRBV7-6,TRBD2,.,TGTGCCAGCAGCCGAGCGGGGGCCTGGGTCGGGGAGCTGTTTTTT,CASSRAGAWVGELFF
TRBJ2-7,TRBV21-1,.,.,TGTGCCAGCAGCAAAATAGCGGGACAAACCTACGAGCAGTACTTC,CASSKIAGQTYEQYF
TRBJ2-3,TRBV5-1,.,once,TGCGCCAGCAGCTTGGCGGCGCTGACAGATACGCAGTATTTT,CASSLAALTDTQYF
TRBJ1-6,TRBV6-5,.,medium-sized,TGTGCCAGCGGGCGACGGTATAATTCACCCCTCCACTTT,CASGRRYNSPLHF
TRBJ2-3,TRBV5-4,TRBD2,.,TGTGCCAGCAGCTTGGTAAGACTAGCGGCTACCACAGATACGCAGTATTTT,CASSLVRLAATTDTQYF
TRBJ2-6,TRBV28,.,once,TGTGCCAGCAGCCTTTATCCGGGCAAGATTAGAGCTGGGGCCAACGTCCTGACTTTC,CASSLYPGKIRAGANVLTF
TRBJ2-7,TRBV19,TRBD2,.,TGTGCCAGTAGTCTAGCGGGAGGGGACTCCTACGAGCAGTACTTC,CASSLAGGDSYEQYF
TRBJ1-2,TRBV2,TRBD1,once,TGTGCCAGCATAATTGACAGGGGACGATATGGCTACACCTTC,CASIIDRGRYGYTF
TRBJ1-2,TRBV14,.,.,TGTGCCAGCAGCCCTATAGGGGGGAAACTCTATGGCTACACCTTC,CASSPIGGKLYGYTF
TRBJ1-5,TRBV15,.,.,TGTGCCACCAGCAGATATCAGCCCCAGCATTTT,CATSRYQPQHF
TRBJ2-2,TRBV6-1,TRBD2,.,TGTGCCAGCAGGGCTAGCGGGGGGGCCGGGGAGCTGTTTTTT,CASRASGGAGELFF
TRBJ1-5,TRBV19,TRBD1,.,TGTGCCAGTCGATGGACAGGGAACAATCAGCCCCAGCATTTT,CASRWTGNNQPQHF
TRBJ1-6,TRBV7-9,.,.,TGTGCCAGCAGTCTTCAACAGGGCCAATCACCCCTCCACTTT,CASSLQQGQSPLHF